This is a list of T cell receptor beta chains from one sample in a study of blood T cell repertoires in COVID-19. Method: immunoSEQ multiplex PCR; TCRdb's copy keeps in-frame clones and lacks some. This sample carries some 270,000 clones, over 80% of them seen once, and the ten largest clones take 1.5% to 1.7%. Sequenced sample: peripheral blood. The receptors originated from a woman in her forties who had recovered from COVID-19. The CDR3 runs from the conserved cysteine through the conserved F or W. D genes are given only for firm matches. Clone sizes are given selectively: once, few, many, or a class where the clone is expanded.

J gene: TRBJ2-7
clone size: .
D gene: TRBD1
V gene: TRBV2
CDR3 protein: CASRPRQGQLAYEQYF
CDR3 DNA: TGTGCCAGCAGGCCTCGACAGGGGCAGCTTGCCTACGAGCAGTACTTC

J gene: TRBJ1-1
clone size: .
D gene: .
V gene: TRBV28
CDR3 protein: CASNERRGGLGNTEAFF
CDR3 DNA: TGTGCCAGCAACGAAAGAAGGGGGGGCTTAGGGAACACTGAAGCTTTCTTT

J gene: TRBJ1-2
clone size: .
D gene: .
V gene: TRBV5-4
CDR3 protein: CASSPASGPGIMYGYTF
CDR3 DNA: TGTGCCAGCAGCCCCGCTTCAGGCCCAGGGATTATGTATGGCTACACCTTC

J gene: TRBJ1-1
clone size: few
D gene: .
V gene: TRBV3-1/TRBV3-2
CDR3 protein: CASSQQVNTEAFF
CDR3 DNA: TGTGCCAGCAGCCAACAGGTGAACACTGAAGCTTTCTTT

J gene: TRBJ1-2
clone size: .
D gene: TRBD1
V gene: TRBV6-5
CDR3 protein: CASSQQGYYGYTF
CDR3 DNA: TGTGCCAGCAGTCAACAGGGGTACTATGGCTACACCTTC

J gene: TRBJ2-7
clone size: .
D gene: TRBD1
V gene: TRBV7-6
CDR3 protein: CASRLRDRGKQYF
CDR3 DNA: TGTGCCAGCAGGCTCCGGGACAGGGGGAAGCAGTACTTC

J gene: TRBJ1-2
clone size: .
D gene: TRBD1
V gene: TRBV7-9
CDR3 protein: CASSRGTGYGYTF
CDR3 DNA: TGTGCCAGCAGCCGTGGGACAGGATATGGCTACACCTTC

J gene: TRBJ1-6
clone size: few
D gene: .
V gene: TRBV3-1/TRBV3-2
CDR3 protein: CASSQDRSSPLHF
CDR3 DNA: TGTGCCAGCAGCCAAGATCGGTCTTCACCCCTCCACTTT

J gene: TRBJ2-2
clone size: .
D gene: TRBD1
V gene: TRBV9
CDR3 protein: CASSARQGSNTGELFF
CDR3 DNA: TGTGCCAGCAGCGCGAGACAGGGATCGAACACCGGGGAGCTGTTTTTT

J gene: TRBJ1-2
clone size: .
D gene: TRBD1
V gene: TRBV7-9
CDR3 protein: CASSLRSGQGTNYGYTF
CDR3 DNA: TGTGCCAGCAGCTTGAGAAGTGGACAGGGAACTAACTATGGCTACACCTTC

J gene: TRBJ2-7
clone size: .
D gene: TRBD1
V gene: TRBV11-2
CDR3 protein: CASSLGTGGTYEQYF
CDR3 DNA: TGTGCCAGCAGCCTAGGGACAGGGGGCACCTACGAGCAGTACTTC

J gene: TRBJ2-7
clone size: .
D gene: TRBD1
V gene: TRBV2
CDR3 protein: CASSETGQGTSEQYF
CDR3 DNA: TGTGCCAGCAGTGAGACGGGACAGGGAACCTCCGAGCAGTACTTC

J gene: TRBJ1-2
clone size: once
D gene: TRBD1
V gene: TRBV10-2
CDR3 protein: CASSSGQGYGYTF
CDR3 DNA: TGCGCCAGCAGTTCCGGACAGGGGTATGGCTACACCTTC

J gene: TRBJ1-5
clone size: .
D gene: .
V gene: TRBV19
CDR3 protein: CASSTYQSQHF
CDR3 DNA: TGTGCCAGTAGTACGTATCAGTCCCAGCATTTT

J gene: TRBJ2-1
clone size: .
D gene: TRBD1
V gene: TRBV20-1
CDR3 protein: CSASYRGNEQFF
CDR3 DNA: TGCAGTGCTAGTTACAGGGGCAATGAGCAGTTCTTC

J gene: TRBJ1-5
clone size: .
D gene: .
V gene: TRBV4-1
CDR3 protein: CASSQGGHNQPQHF
CDR3 DNA: TGCGCCAGCAGCCAAGGTGGACACAATCAGCCCCAGCATTTT

J gene: TRBJ1-2
clone size: few
D gene: .
V gene: TRBV10-3
CDR3 protein: CAINGAGVGYGYTF
CDR3 DNA: TGTGCCATCAACGGGGCAGGGGTGGGCTATGGCTACACCTTC

J gene: TRBJ1-3
clone size: .
D gene: .
V gene: TRBV30
CDR3 protein: CAWSGPGGKGNTIYF
CDR3 DNA: TGTGCCTGGAGTGGCCCGGGGGGGAAAGGAAACACCATATATTTT

J gene: TRBJ2-2
clone size: .
D gene: .
V gene: TRBV10-3
CDR3 protein: CAISGGGRSVTGELFF
CDR3 DNA: TGTGCCATCAGTGGAGGGGGACGTTCGGTTACCGGGGAGCTGTTTTTT

J gene: TRBJ1-2
clone size: .
D gene: TRBD1
V gene: TRBV30
CDR3 protein: CAWRGVAGGSGGYTF
CDR3 DNA: TGTGCCTGGAGGGGGGTGGCAGGGGGCAGCGGTGGCTACACCTTC

J gene: TRBJ2-1
clone size: .
D gene: .
V gene: TRBV11-3
CDR3 protein: CASSLELQGYNEQFF
CDR3 DNA: TGTGCCAGCAGCTTAGAGCTTCAGGGTTACAATGAGCAGTTCTTC

J gene: TRBJ1-6
clone size: .
D gene: TRBD1
V gene: TRBV4-1
CDR3 protein: CASSQSGQGNSPLHF
CDR3 DNA: TGCGCCAGCAGCCAAAGCGGACAGGGGAATTCACCCCTCCACTTT

J gene: TRBJ1-1
clone size: .
D gene: .
V gene: TRBV9
CDR3 protein: CASSVVRRGTEAFF
CDR3 DNA: TGTGCCAGCAGCGTAGTCCGTCGGGGCACTGAAGCTTTCTTT

J gene: TRBJ1-1
clone size: .
D gene: .
V gene: TRBV5-4
CDR3 protein: CASSNRGTANTEAFF
CDR3 DNA: TGTGCCAGCAGCAACCGAGGGACTGCGAACACTGAAGCTTTCTTT

J gene: TRBJ1-1
clone size: .
D gene: TRBD1
V gene: TRBV5-1
CDR3 protein: CASSLGTGINTEAFF
CDR3 DNA: TGCGCCAGCAGCCTGGGGACAGGGATTAACACTGAAGCTTTCTTT

J gene: TRBJ1-1
clone size: few
D gene: TRBD1
V gene: TRBV27
CDR3 protein: CASGTGSNTEAFF
CDR3 DNA: TGTGCCAGTGGGACAGGGTCGAACACTGAAGCTTTCTTT

J gene: TRBJ1-5
clone size: once
D gene: .
V gene: TRBV3-1/TRBV3-2
CDR3 protein: CASSEGWSGETQPQHF
CDR3 DNA: TGTGCCAGCAGCGAAGGGTGGTCAGGGGAAACTCAGCCCCAGCATTTT

J gene: TRBJ1-5
clone size: .
D gene: .
V gene: TRBV19
CDR3 protein: CAAGGIGNQPQHF
CDR3 DNA: TGTGCCGCTGGGGGGATCGGCAATCAGCCCCAGCATTTT

J gene: TRBJ2-5
clone size: .
D gene: .
V gene: TRBV6-1
CDR3 protein: CASSEQQGMATQYF
CDR3 DNA: TGTGCCAGCAGTGAACAACAGGGAATGGCGACCCAGTACTTC

J gene: TRBJ1-4
clone size: .
D gene: .
V gene: TRBV2
CDR3 protein: CASKQGREKLFF
CDR3 DNA: TGTGCCAGCAAACAGGGCCGAGAAAAACTGTTTTTT

J gene: TRBJ2-1
clone size: .
D gene: TRBD2
V gene: TRBV6-5
CDR3 protein: CASSWTSGGAGEQFF
CDR3 DNA: TGTGCCAGCAGTTGGACTAGCGGGGGAGCGGGTGAGCAGTTCTTC

J gene: TRBJ2-7
clone size: once
D gene: .
V gene: TRBV5-1
CDR3 protein: CASSLVGSYEQYF
CDR3 DNA: TGCGCCAGCAGCTTGGTCGGTAGCTACGAGCAGTACTTC

J gene: TRBJ1-2
clone size: .
D gene: TRBD1
V gene: TRBV11-2
CDR3 protein: CASSQRTGVASPYGYTF
CDR3 DNA: TGTGCCAGCAGCCAACGGACAGGGGTCGCCAGCCCCTATGGCTACACCTTC

J gene: TRBJ2-3
clone size: once
D gene: .
V gene: TRBV18
CDR3 protein: CASSPASTDTQYF
CDR3 DNA: TGTGCCAGCTCACCGGCCAGCACAGATACGCAGTATTTT

J gene: TRBJ1-3
clone size: .
D gene: TRBD1
V gene: TRBV2
CDR3 protein: CASSDPRTGQSGRHSGNTIYF
CDR3 DNA: TGTGCCAGCAGTGACCCAAGGACAGGGCAATCGGGACGCCACTCTGGAAACACCATATATTTT

J gene: TRBJ1-1
clone size: .
D gene: .
V gene: TRBV13
CDR3 protein: CASSPRTVNTEAFF
CDR3 DNA: TGTGCCAGCAGCCCAAGGACAGTGAACACTGAAGCTTTCTTT

J gene: TRBJ1-6
clone size: .
D gene: .
V gene: TRBV2
CDR3 protein: CASSDSLEGASPLHF
CDR3 DNA: TGTGCCAGCAGTGATTCTCTTGAGGGCGCCTCACCCCTCCACTTT

J gene: TRBJ2-3
clone size: .
D gene: TRBD2
V gene: TRBV2
CDR3 protein: CASSDGSGGEDTQYF
CDR3 DNA: TGTGCCAGCAGTGACGGTAGCGGGGGGGAAGATACGCAGTATTTT

J gene: TRBJ2-1
clone size: .
D gene: .
V gene: TRBV19
CDR3 protein: CASSIGAYNEQFF
CDR3 DNA: TGTGCCAGTAGTATAGGGGCATACAATGAGCAGTTCTTC

J gene: TRBJ1-4
clone size: .
D gene: .
V gene: TRBV5-1
CDR3 protein: CASSLSATNEKLFF
CDR3 DNA: TGCGCCAGCAGCCTGAGTGCAACTAATGAAAAACTGTTTTTT

J gene: TRBJ1-1
clone size: .
D gene: TRBD1
V gene: TRBV4-1
CDR3 protein: CASSQPDRVNTEAFF
CDR3 DNA: TGCGCCAGCAGCCAACCAGACAGGGTGAACACTGAAGCTTTCTTT

J gene: TRBJ1-4
clone size: .
D gene: .
V gene: TRBV11-2
CDR3 protein: CASRRGITNEKLFF
CDR3 DNA: TGTGCCAGCCGCCGGGGGATAACTAATGAAAAACTGTTTTTT

J gene: TRBJ1-6
clone size: few
D gene: TRBD1
V gene: TRBV3-1/TRBV3-2
CDR3 protein: CASSQGSGGFDSPLHF
CDR3 DNA: TGTGCCAGCAGCCAAGGTTCAGGGGGATTTGATTCACCCCTCCACTTT

J gene: TRBJ2-2
clone size: .
D gene: .
V gene: TRBV11-3
CDR3 protein: CASSRIEGAGELFF
CDR3 DNA: TGTGCCAGCAGCCGCATTGAGGGCGCCGGGGAGCTGTTTTTT

J gene: TRBJ2-7
clone size: medium-sized
D gene: .
V gene: TRBV4-2
CDR3 protein: CASSYTIMAGRNEQYF
CDR3 DNA: TGTGCCAGCAGCTACACAATCATGGCAGGGAGGAACGAGCAGTACTTC

J gene: TRBJ1-3
clone size: .
D gene: .
V gene: TRBV2
CDR3 protein: CASSPGLGGNTIYF
CDR3 DNA: TGTGCCAGCAGCCCAGGTCTCGGCGGAAACACCATATATTTT

J gene: TRBJ1-4
clone size: few
D gene: .
V gene: TRBV5-1
CDR3 protein: CASSFAGTNEKLFF
CDR3 DNA: TGCGCCAGCAGCTTCGCAGGAACTAATGAAAAACTGTTTTTT

J gene: TRBJ2-7
clone size: .
D gene: .
V gene: TRBV23-1
CDR3 protein: CASSPRTETYEQYF
CDR3 DNA: TGCGCCAGCAGTCCGCGGACAGAAACCTACGAGCAGTACTTC

J gene: TRBJ1-4
clone size: .
D gene: TRBD1
V gene: TRBV11-3
CDR3 protein: CASRGTGPEKLFF
CDR3 DNA: TGTGCCAGCAGGGGGACAGGGCCTGAAAAACTGTTTTTT

J gene: TRBJ2-3
clone size: .
D gene: .
V gene: TRBV5-4
CDR3 protein: CASSSGAGSSTDTQYF
CDR3 DNA: TGTGCCAGCAGCTCTGGAGCGGGTTCTAGCACAGATACGCAGTATTTT

J gene: TRBJ2-7
clone size: .
D gene: .
V gene: TRBV18
CDR3 protein: CASSPLNGDEQYF
CDR3 DNA: TGTGCCAGCTCACCACTGAACGGGGACGAGCAGTACTTC

J gene: TRBJ1-3
clone size: .
D gene: .
V gene: TRBV12-2
CDR3 protein: CASRPNKNSGNTIYF
CDR3 DNA: TGTGCAAGTCGGCCTAATAAAAACTCTGGAAACACCATATATTTT

J gene: TRBJ1-2
clone size: few
D gene: .
V gene: TRBV5-1
CDR3 protein: CASSQDGEYGYTF
CDR3 DNA: TGCGCCAGCAGCCAAGACGGGGAGTATGGCTACACCTTC

J gene: TRBJ2-6
clone size: .
D gene: TRBD1
V gene: TRBV9
CDR3 protein: CASSGRGRNSGANVLTF
CDR3 DNA: TGTGCCAGCAGCGGCAGGGGGCGGAACTCTGGGGCCAACGTCCTGACTTTC

J gene: TRBJ1-1
clone size: .
D gene: .
V gene: TRBV28
CDR3 protein: CASSLSSRGRRRSEAFF
CDR3 DNA: TGTGCCAGCAGTTTATCCTCCAGGGGCAGAAGAAGATCTGAAGCTTTCTTT

J gene: TRBJ1-4
clone size: .
D gene: TRBD1
V gene: TRBV6-5
CDR3 protein: CASREGQFNEKLFF
CDR3 DNA: TGTGCCAGCAGGGAGGGACAGTTTAATGAAAAACTGTTTTTT

J gene: TRBJ2-7
clone size: .
D gene: .
V gene: TRBV30
CDR3 protein: CAWSALSRNEQYF
CDR3 DNA: TGTGCCTGGAGTGCACTCTCGCGTAACGAGCAGTACTTC